This TCR beta chain was observed in a study of Graves' ophthalmopathy and Graves' hyperthyroidism. The study amplified TCR beta CDR3 regions using RNA transcripts. First-round RT-PCR employed HTBI primers, with a second-round multiplex PCR after it. TCRdb independently ran MiXCR on the multiplex PCR reads; one entry per CDR3 protein. The sample consists of fewer than 650,000 distinct CDR3 sequences, 22% of them appearing once. PBMCs came from 10 ml of fresh peripheral blood. V dropped 2 bases and J dropped 3; count of bases not matched to a gene: 6. There are 14 residues in the CDR3. The germline V gene has CDR1 DFQATT and CDR2 SNEGSKA (reference sequence). Study results and limitations: Blood shared most expanded thyroid clonotypes above 0.001 frequency.

This clonotype was detected ten times or more. Its antigen is unknown. The genes are TRBV20-1 and TRBJ2-7; the match to TRBD2 covers 8 bases. The origin of this receptor is a young woman with stable Graves' hyperthyroidism. Some clones in this sample may be carry-over from other donors' samples. The material sequenced was peripheral blood. The CDR3 DNA follows: TGCAGTGCTAGAAGCGGGGGCAAGGACTACGAGCAGTACTTC. This sequence encodes CSARSGGKDYEQYF.